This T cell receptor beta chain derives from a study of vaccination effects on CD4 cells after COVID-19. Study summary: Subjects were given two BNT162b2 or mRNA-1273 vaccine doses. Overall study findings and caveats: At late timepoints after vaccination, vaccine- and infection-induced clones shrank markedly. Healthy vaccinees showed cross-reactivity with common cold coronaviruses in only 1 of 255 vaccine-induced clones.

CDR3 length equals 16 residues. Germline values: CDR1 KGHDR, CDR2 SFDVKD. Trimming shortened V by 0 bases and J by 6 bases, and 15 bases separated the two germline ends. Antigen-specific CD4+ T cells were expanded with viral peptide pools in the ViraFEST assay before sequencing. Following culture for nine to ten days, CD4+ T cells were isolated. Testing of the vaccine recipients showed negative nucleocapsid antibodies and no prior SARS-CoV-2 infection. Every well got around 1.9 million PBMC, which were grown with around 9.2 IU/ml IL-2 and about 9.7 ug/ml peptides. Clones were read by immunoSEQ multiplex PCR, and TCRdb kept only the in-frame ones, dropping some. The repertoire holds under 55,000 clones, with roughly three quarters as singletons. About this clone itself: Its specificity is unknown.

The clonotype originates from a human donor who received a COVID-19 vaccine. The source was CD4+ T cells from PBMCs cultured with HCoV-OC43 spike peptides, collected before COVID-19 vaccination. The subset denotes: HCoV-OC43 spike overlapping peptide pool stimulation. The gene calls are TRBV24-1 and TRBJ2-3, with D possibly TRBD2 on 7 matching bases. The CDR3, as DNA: TGTGCCACCAGTGATTTGCGGGGGGCCCGACGGGATACGCAGTATTTT. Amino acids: CATSDLRGARRDTQYF.